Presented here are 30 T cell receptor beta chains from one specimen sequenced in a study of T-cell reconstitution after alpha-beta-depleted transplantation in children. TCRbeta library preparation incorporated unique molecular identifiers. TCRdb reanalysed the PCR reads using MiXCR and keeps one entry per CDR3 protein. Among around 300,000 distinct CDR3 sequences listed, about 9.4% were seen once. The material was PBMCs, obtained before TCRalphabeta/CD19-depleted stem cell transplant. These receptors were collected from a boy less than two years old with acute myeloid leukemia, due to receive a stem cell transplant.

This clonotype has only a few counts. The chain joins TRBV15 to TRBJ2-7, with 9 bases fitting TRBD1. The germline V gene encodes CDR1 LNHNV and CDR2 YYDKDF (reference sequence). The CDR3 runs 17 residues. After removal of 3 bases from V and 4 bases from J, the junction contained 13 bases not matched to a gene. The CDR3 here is CATSSPLWLTGGYEQYF. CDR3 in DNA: TGTGCCACCAGCAGCCCTCTTTGGTTGACAGGGGGGTACGAGCAGTACTTC.

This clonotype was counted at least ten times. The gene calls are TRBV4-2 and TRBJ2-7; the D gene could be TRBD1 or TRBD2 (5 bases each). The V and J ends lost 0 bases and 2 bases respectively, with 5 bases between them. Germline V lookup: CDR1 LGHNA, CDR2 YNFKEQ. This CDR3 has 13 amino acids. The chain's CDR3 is CASSQEGPYEQYF. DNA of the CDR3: TGTGCCAGCAGCCAAGAGGGACCCTACGAGCAGTACTTC.

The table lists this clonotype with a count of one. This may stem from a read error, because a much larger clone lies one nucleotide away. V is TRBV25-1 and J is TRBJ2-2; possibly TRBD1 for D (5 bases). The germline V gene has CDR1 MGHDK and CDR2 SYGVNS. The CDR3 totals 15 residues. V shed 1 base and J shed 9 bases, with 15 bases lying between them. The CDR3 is CASSESRQITRELFF. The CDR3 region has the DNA TGTGCCAGCAGTGAATCGAGACAGATAACCAGGGAGCTGTTTTTT.

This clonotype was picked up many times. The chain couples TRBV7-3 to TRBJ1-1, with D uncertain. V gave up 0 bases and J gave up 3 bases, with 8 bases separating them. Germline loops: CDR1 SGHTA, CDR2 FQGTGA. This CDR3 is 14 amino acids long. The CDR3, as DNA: TGTGCCAGCAGCTTAACCCCAGGACACACTGAAGCTTTCTTT. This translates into CASSLTPGHTEAFF.

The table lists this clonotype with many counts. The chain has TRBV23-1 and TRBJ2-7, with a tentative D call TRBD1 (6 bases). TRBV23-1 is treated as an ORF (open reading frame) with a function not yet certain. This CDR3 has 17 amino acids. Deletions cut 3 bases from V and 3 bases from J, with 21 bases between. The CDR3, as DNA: TGCGCCAGCAGTCAGACCGGACAGAGATTAGCGTGCTACGAGCAGTACTTC. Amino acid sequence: CASSQTGQRLACYEQYF.

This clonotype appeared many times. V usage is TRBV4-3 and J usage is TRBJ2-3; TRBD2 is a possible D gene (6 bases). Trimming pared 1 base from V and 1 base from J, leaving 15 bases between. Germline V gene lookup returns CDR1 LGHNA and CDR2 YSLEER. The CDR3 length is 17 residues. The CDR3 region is CASSQVTGVSGTDTQYF. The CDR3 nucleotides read TGCGCCAGCAGCCAAGTTACGGGAGTCTCGGGCACAGATACGCAGTATTTT.

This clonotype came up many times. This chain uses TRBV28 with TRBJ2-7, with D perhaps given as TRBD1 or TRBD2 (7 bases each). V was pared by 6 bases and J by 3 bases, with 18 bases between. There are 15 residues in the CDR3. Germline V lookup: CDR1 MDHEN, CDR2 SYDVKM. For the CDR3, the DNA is TGTGCCAGCAGCCAGGGGGGGGTACAGGGCTACGAGCAGTACTTC. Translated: CASSQGGVQGYEQYF.

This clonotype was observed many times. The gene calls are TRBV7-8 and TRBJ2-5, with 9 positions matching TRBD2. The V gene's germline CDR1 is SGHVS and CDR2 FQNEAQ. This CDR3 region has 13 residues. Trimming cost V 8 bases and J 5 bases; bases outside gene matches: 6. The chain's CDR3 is CASQLAGVETQYF. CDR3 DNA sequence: TGTGCCAGCCAATTAGCGGGAGTCGAGACCCAGTACTTC.

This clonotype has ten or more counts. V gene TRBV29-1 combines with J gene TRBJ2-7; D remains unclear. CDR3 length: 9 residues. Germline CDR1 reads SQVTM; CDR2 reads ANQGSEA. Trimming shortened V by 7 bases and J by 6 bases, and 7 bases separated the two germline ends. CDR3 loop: CSDPGEQYF. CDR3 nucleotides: TGCAGCGATCCGGGCGAGCAGTACTTC.

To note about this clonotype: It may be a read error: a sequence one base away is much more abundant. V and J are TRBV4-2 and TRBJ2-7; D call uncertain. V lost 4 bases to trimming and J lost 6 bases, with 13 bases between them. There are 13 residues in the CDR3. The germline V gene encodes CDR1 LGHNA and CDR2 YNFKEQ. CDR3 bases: TGTGCCAGCAGCCCCCAGAGTACGGCCGAGCAGTACTTC. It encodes CASSPQSTAEQYF.

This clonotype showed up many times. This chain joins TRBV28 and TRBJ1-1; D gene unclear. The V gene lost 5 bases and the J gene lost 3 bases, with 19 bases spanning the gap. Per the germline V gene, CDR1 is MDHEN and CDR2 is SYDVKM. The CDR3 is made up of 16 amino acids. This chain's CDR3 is CASSASHLNLHTEAFF. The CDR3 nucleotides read TGTGCCAGCAGTGCGTCCCATTTGAATCTTCACACTGAAGCTTTCTTT. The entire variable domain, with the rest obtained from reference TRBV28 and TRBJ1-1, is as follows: DVKVTQSSRYLVKRTGEKVFLECVQDMDHENMFWYRQDPGLGLRLIYFSYDVKMKEKGDIPEGYSVSREKKERFSLILESASTNQTSMYLCASSASHLNLHTEAFFGQGTRLTVV.

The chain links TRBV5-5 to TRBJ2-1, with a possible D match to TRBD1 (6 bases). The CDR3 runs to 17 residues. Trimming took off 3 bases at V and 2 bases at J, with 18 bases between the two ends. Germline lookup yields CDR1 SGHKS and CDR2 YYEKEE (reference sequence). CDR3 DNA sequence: TGTGCCAGCAGCTCCCTACTCCGACAGGCCACCTACAATGAGCAGTTCTTC. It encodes CASSSLLRQATYNEQFF.

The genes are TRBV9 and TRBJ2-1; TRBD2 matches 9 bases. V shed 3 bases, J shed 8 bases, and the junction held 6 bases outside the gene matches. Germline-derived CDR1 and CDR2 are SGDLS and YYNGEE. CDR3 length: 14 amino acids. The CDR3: CASSAGTSIHEQFF. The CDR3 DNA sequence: TGTGCCAGCAGCGCCGGGACTAGCATCCATGAGCAGTTCTTC. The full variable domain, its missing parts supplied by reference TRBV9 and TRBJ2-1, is DSGVTQTPKHLITATGQRVTLRCSPRSGDLSVYWYQQSLDQGLQFLIQYYNGEERAKGNILERFSAQQFPDLHSELNLSSLELGDSALYFCASSAGTSIHEQFFGPGTRLTVL.

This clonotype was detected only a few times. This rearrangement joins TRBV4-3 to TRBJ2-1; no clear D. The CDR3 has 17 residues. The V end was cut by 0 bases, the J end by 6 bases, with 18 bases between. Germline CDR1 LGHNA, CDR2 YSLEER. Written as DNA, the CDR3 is TGCGCCAGCAGCCAAGATAGGAGAGGCCTCCTCCTCAATGAGCAGTTCTTC. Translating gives CASSQDRRGLLLNEQFF.

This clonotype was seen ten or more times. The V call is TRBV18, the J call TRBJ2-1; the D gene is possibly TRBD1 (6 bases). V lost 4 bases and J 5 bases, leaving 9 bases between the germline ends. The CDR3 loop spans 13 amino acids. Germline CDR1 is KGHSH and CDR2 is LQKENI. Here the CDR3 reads CASSLRQDNEQFF. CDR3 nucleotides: TGTGCCAGCTCACTTCGACAGGACAATGAGCAGTTCTTC.

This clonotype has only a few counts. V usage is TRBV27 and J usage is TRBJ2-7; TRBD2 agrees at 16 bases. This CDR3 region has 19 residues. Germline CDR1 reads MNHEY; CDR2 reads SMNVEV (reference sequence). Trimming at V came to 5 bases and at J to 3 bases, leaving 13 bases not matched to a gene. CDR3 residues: CASSPLGTSGGAGRYEQYF. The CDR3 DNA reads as TGTGCCAGCAGTCCCCTCGGGACTAGCGGGGGGGCCGGACGCTACGAGCAGTACTTC.

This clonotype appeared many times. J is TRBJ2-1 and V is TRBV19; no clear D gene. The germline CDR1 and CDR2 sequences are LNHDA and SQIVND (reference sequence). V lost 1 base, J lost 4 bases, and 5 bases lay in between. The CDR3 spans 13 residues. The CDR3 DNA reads TGTGCCAGTAGTATAGGACTGTACAATGAGCAGTTCTTC. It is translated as CASSIGLYNEQFF.

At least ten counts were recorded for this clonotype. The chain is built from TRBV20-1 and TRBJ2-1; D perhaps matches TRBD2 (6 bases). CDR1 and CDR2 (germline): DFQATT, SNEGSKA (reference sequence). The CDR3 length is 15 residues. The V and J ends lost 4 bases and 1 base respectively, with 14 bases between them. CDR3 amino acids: CSAILRLVSYNEQFF. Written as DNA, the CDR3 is TGCAGTGCTATTTTACGACTAGTTTCCTACAATGAGCAGTTCTTC.

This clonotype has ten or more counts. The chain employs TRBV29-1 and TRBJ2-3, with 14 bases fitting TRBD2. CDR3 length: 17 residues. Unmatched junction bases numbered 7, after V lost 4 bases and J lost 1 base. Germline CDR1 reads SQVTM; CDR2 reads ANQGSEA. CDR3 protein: CSVAGLAGGPGTDTQYF. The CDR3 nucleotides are TGCAGCGTTGCCGGACTAGCGGGGGGACCTGGCACAGATACGCAGTATTTT.

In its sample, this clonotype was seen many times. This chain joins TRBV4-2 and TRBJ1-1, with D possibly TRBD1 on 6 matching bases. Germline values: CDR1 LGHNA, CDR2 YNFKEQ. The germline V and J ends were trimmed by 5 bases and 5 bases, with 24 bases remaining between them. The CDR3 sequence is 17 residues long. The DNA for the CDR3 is TGTGCCAGCAGCTCTCAGGGGTTTTGGGGGAAAGGAACTGAAGCTTTCTTT. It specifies CASSSQGFWGKGTEAFF.

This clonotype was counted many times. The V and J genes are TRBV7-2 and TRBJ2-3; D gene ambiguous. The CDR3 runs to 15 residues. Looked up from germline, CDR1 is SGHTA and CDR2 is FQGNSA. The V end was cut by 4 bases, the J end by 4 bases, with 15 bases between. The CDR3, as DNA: TGTGCCAGCAGCTCTCGACGCCCATCGCCAGATACGCAGTATTTT. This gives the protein CASSSRRPSPDTQYF.

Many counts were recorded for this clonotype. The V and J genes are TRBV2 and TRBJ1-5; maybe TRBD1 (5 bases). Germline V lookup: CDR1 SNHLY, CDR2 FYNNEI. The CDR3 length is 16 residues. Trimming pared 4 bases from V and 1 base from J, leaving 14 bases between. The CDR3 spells CASSVNDRGSNQPQHF. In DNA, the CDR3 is TGTGCCAGCAGTGTAAACGACAGAGGGAGCAATCAGCCCCAGCATTTT.

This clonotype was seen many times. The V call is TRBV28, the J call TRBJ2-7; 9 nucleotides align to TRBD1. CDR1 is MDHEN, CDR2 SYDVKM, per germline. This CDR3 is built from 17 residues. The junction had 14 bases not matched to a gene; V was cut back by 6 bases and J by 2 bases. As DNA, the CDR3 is TGTGCCAGCAGGCCCGGGACAGGGATCTGGTTTACCTACGAGCAGTACTTC. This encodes CASRPGTGIWFTYEQYF.

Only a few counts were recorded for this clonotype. In DNA form, the CDR3 reads TGTGCCAGCAGTTTTGGGGTCACAGGGAGCAATCAGCCCCAGCATTTT. Translated: CASSFGVTGSNQPQHF. This chain uses TRBV12-3 or TRBV12-4 with TRBJ1-5; tentatively, D is TRBD1 (6 bases). With 3 bases removed from V and 1 base from J, the gap between germline ends came to 13 bases. This CDR3 is built from 16 residues.

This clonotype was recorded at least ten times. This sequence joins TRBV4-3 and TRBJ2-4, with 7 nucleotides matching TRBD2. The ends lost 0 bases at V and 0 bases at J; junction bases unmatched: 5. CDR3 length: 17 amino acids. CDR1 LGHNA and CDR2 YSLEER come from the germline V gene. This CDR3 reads CASSQDGGGVAKNIQYF. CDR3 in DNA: TGCGCCAGCAGCCAAGATGGGGGGGGAGTAGCCAAAAACATTCAGTACTTC.

The CDR3 region has the DNA TGTGCCAGCACCGACGGATCAGGGGAGCAGCCCCAGCATTTT. Encoded protein: CASTDGSGEQPQHF. The V and J genes are TRBV2 and TRBJ1-5; D is perhaps TRBD1 (6 bases). The CDR3 runs to 14 residues. The V and J ends lost 7 bases and 7 bases respectively, with 17 bases between them. Germline loops: CDR1 SNHLY, CDR2 FYNNEI. Together with reference TRBV2 and TRBJ1-5, the CDR3 gives the full variable domain: EPEVTQTPSHQVTQMGQEVILRCVPISNHLYFYWYRQILGQKVEFLVSFYNNEISEKSEIFDDQFSVERPDGSNFTLKIRSTKLEDSAMYFCASTDGSGEQPQHFGDGTRLSIL.

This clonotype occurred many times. The CDR3 DNA follows: TGTGCCAGCAGCCTCTTTTCCCGGGGGAACACTGAAGCTTTCTTT. As protein: CASSLFSRGNTEAFF. The rearrangement joins TRBV28 to TRBJ1-1; D unresolved. Germline loops: CDR1 MDHEN, CDR2 SYDVKM. V lost 6 bases to trimming and J lost 1 base, with 15 bases between them. The CDR3 has 15 amino acids.

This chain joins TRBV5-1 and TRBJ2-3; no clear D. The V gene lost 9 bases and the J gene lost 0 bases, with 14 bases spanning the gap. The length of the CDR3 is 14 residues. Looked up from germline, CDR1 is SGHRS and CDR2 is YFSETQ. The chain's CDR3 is CATKTGASTDTQYF. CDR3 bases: TGCGCCACCAAGACCGGCGCGAGCACAGATACGCAGTATTTT.

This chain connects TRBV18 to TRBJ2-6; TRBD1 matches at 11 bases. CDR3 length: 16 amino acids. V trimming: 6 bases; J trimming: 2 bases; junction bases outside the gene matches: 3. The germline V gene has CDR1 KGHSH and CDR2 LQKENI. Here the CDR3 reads CASSQGQGAGANVLTF. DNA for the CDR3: TGTGCCAGCTCTCAGGGACAGGGGGCTGGGGCCAACGTCCTGACTTTC. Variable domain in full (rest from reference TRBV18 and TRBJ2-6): NAGVMQNPRHLVRRRGQEARLRCSPMKGHSHVYWYRQLPEEGLKFMVYLQKENIIDESGMPKERFSAEFPKEGPSILRIQQVVRGDSAAYFCASSQGQGAGANVLTFGAGSRLTVL.

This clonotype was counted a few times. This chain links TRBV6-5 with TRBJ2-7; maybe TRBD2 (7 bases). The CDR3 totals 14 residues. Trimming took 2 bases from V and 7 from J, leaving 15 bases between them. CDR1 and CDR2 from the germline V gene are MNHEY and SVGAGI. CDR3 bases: TGTGCCAGCAGTTACCCCGACGGGGGGCAAGAGCAGTACTTC. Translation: CASSYPDGGQEQYF.